This TCR beta chain comes out of a study of T-cell memory formation after mild COVID-19 (dated by TCRdb to the early 2020s). Turning to the overall study: TCR sequence clusters from the two donors were largely donor specific. Longitudinal TCRalpha and TCRbeta repertoire sequencing tracked T-cell clones expanding and contracting after mild COVID-19 in a couple of donors. Two young, previously healthy adult volunteers, one female and one male, were included in the cohort.

PBMCs were isolated by Ficoll-Paque density gradient centrifugation. The research as a whole found: SARS-CoV-2 specificity of the second-wave clones peaking on day 37 was not confirmed. The study included only a couple of mild cases, and larger cohorts that include severe cases with pre-infection samples were judged to be necessary. Contracting CD4+ clones were found mainly in CM and EM memory subsets, while CD8+ clones were enriched in EMRA. Some responding clones were detected in pre-infection memory, which suggested that pre-existing cross-reactive memory T cells had joined the SARS-CoV-2 response. From day 15 to 85, contracting clones showed balanced CD4/CD8 phenotypes, whereas a second wave of clones that expanded from day 15 to 37 leaned towards CD4+.

The sample was run on an Illumina NovaSeq 6000. TCRalpha and TCRbeta cDNA libraries were constructed by 5'RACE with constant-segment primers, with sample barcodes and unique molecular identifiers being introduced. Trizol reagent was used to extract RNA from every sample. Amplification of the libraries took two PCR steps, and the second step added a second sample barcode plus Illumina TruSeq adapters. Sequencing of the libraries was done on an Illumina NovaSeq, producing 2 x 150 bp paired-end reads. The original pipeline was this. Demultiplexing of reads and collapsing into UMI-guided consensus sequences were performed with migec v1.2.7. With mixcr v2.1.11, UMI consensuses were aligned to TRA and TRB V and J templates and assembled into clonotypes. A clonotype was counted as expanded or contracted only when both edgeR and NoisET called the clonotype significant, with the noise models trained on biological replicates. For edgeR calls, a false discovery rate-adjusted p below 0.01 and a log2 fold-change threshold of 1 were applied. As an exploratory analysis of dynamics, PCA with hierarchical clustering was applied to max-normalized trajectories of the 1000 most abundant clonotypes. Each responding clone was given a CD4 or CD8 phenotype based on the CD4+ and CD8+ repertoires, which had been sequenced separately. TCRdb reran the public reads through fastp at Q25 and MiXCR, keeping productive beta chains. Every entry covers one CDR3 protein and lists the most common genes and DNA from its rows. The V and J calls were not made by the authors but by TCRdb's processing. Counted in this sample were roughly 99,000 distinct CDR3 sequences; approximately 15% of them appeared once. In total, the top ten clones hold about 39% of the sample.

The CDR3 has 14 amino acids, counting the end cysteine and valine. Of the read, only the CDR3 DNA is kept; its 42 bases are in frame from base 1. A distance of 12 bases separates the germline ends of V and J, which lose 2 bases and 4 bases respectively. From the germline V gene, CDR1 is SGHTA and CDR2 is FQGNSA. This clonotype was seen at least ten times. Its cognate antigen has yet to be identified. Base qualities are missing; no much larger clone stands one base away. Rearrangement joined TRBV7-2 to TRBJ2-7; the D gene is perhaps TRBD1 or TRBD2, each of them matching over 6 bases. The sequenced sample was PBMCs or a T cell subset sorted from them (not recorded which). This TCR was sampled from a young man who had mild COVID-19 (a few samples of this study predate the infection). The sample titles of this study are shuffled in the database, so cell type and time point are left out; the donor was told from shared clones. The sequenced DNA is TGTGCCAGCAGCTTATGGGGGGCCCCATACGAGCAGTACGTC. This gives the protein CASSLWGAPYEQYV.